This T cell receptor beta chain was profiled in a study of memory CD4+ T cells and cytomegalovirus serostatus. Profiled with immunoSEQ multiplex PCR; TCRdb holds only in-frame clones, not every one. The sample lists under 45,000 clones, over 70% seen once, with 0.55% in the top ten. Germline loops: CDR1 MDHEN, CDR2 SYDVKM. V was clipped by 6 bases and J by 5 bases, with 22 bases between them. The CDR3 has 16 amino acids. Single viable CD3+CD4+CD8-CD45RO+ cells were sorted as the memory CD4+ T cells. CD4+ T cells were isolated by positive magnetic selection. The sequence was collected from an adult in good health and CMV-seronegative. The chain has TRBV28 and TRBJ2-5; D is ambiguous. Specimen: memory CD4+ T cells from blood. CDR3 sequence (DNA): TGTGCCAGCAGCCTGCCCGGTGGGTACGGTTGGGAGACCCAGTACTTC. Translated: CASSLPGGYGWETQYF. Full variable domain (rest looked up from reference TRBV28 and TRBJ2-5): DVKVTQSSRYLVKRTGEKVFLECVQDMDHENMFWYRQDPGLGLRLIYFSYDVKMKEKGDIPEGYSVSREKKERFSLILESASTNQTSMYLCASSLPGGYGWETQYFGPGTRLLVL.